This is a list of T cell receptor beta chains from one sample in a study of CD8 T cells in Susac syndrome. MiXCR was run by TCRdb on the immunoSEQ multiplex PCR reads, yielding one entry per CDR3 protein. Found here are roughly 110,000 distinct CDR3 sequences, approximately 93% of them singletons; the top ten hold over 0.35%. Sequenced: CD8+ T cells from PBMCs. These receptors all stem from a human donor with Susac syndrome. Both conserved end residues are part of each CDR3. Each record gives: J gene, V gene, clone size, D gene, CDR3 protein, CDR3 DNA. D genes are given only for firm matches. Size is omitted from some rows. Given values are once, few, many or a class for expanded clones.

>TRBJ2-7|TRBV11-2|NA|NA
CASSAYSYEQYF
TGTGCCAGCAGCGCCTACTCCTACGAGCAGTACTTC
>TRBJ2-2|TRBV9|NA|TRBD1
CASSAQGAPGELFF
TGTGCCAGCAGCGCACAGGGGGCGCCCGGGGAGCTGTTTTTT
>TRBJ1-5|TRBV6-1|few|NA
CASRSGNNQPQHF
TGTGCCAGCAGGTCAGGGAACAATCAGCCCCAGCATTTT
>TRBJ2-2|TRBV19|NA|NA
CASSQQGNTGELFF
TGTGCCAGTAGCCAACAGGGGAACACCGGGGAGCTGTTTTTT
>TRBJ2-7|TRBV19|few|NA
CASSLDGYEQYF
TGTGCCAGTAGTTTAGACGGCTACGAGCAGTACTTC
>TRBJ1-1|TRBV3-1|NA|NA
CASSLEWDTASMNTEAFF
TGTGCCAGCAGCCTTGAATGGGACACGGCGTCCATGAACACTGAAGCTTTCTTT
>TRBJ1-2|TRBV5-4|NA|NA
CASTPAGGGGYGYTF
TGTGCCAGCACCCCCGCGGGCGGAGGGGGATATGGCTACACCTTC
>TRBJ1-5|TRBV20-1|NA|TRBD1
CSAKDREVESNQPQHF
TGCAGTGCAAAAGACAGGGAGGTTGAAAGCAATCAGCCCCAGCATTTT
>TRBJ2-2|TRBV24-1|NA|TRBD2
CATSEASGIPGELFF
TGTGCCACCAGTGAAGCTAGCGGGATTCCCGGGGAGCTGTTTTTT
>TRBJ1-1|TRBV27|NA|TRBD1
CASRPTDRVTEAFF
TGTGCCAGCAGACCGACCGACAGGGTCACTGAAGCTTTCTTT
>TRBJ2-5|TRBV27|once|TRBD1
CASSPRDRGLETQYF
TGTGCCAGCAGTCCACGGGACAGGGGGTTGGAGACCCAGTACTTC
>TRBJ2-7|TRBV20-1|NA|NA
CSARGGPKSYEQYF
TGCAGTGCTAGAGGGGGCCCCAAAAGCTACGAGCAGTACTTC
>TRBJ1-1|TRBV7-9|NA|TRBD1
CASSSPGQGEAFF
TGTGCCAGCAGCTCACCGGGACAGGGTGAAGCTTTCTTT
>TRBJ1-2|TRBV15|once|NA
CATSSSPVGYTF
TGTGCCACCAGCAGTTCCCCGGTGGGCTACACCTTC
>TRBJ1-5|TRBV19|NA|TRBD1
CASSIAGTGINQPQHF
TGTGCCAGTAGTATAGCTGGGACAGGGATCAATCAGCCCCAGCATTTT
>TRBJ2-7|TRBV12-5|NA|NA
CASGYPGRVSSSYEQYF
TGTGCTAGTGGTTACCCCGGCAGGGTCTCGAGCTCCTACGAGCAGTACTTC
>TRBJ1-1|TRBV11-2|NA|NA
CASSLDPGLIEAFF
TGTGCCAGCAGCTTAGATCCAGGGCTTATTGAAGCTTTCTTT
>TRBJ1-6|TRBV3-1|NA|NA
CASSQEPFLANSPLHF
TGTGCCAGCAGCCAAGAACCCTTCCTTGCGAATTCACCCCTCCACTTT
>TRBJ2-3|TRBV11-2|NA|NA
CASSLEDPLTDTQYF
TGTGCCAGCAGCTTAGAGGACCCACTCACAGATACGCAGTATTTT
>TRBJ2-1|TRBV12-5|NA|NA
CASVLVPTEQFF
TGTGCTAGTGTTTTGGTACCGACCGAGCAGTTCTTC
>TRBJ1-3|TRBV20-1|NA|NA
CSARDRQGSSGNTIYF
TGCAGTGCTAGAGATAGGCAGGGTAGCTCTGGAAACACCATATATTTT
>TRBJ2-5|TRBV13|once|TRBD1
CASSHRGEETQYF
TGTGCCAGCAGCCACAGGGGGGAGGAGACCCAGTACTTC
>TRBJ2-5|TRBV4-1|NA|TRBD2
CASSHPSGEETQYF
TGCGCCAGCAGCCACCCTAGCGGGGAAGAGACCCAGTACTTC
>TRBJ2-5|TRBV3-1|NA|TRBD2
CASSQERSGGETQYF
TGTGCCAGCAGCCAAGAGCGGAGCGGGGGGGAGACCCAGTACTTC
>TRBJ2-5|TRBV6-2/TRBV6-3|NA|TRBD1
CASRTRGQQETQYF
TGTGCCAGCAGAACGAGGGGACAGCAAGAGACCCAGTACTTC
>TRBJ2-1|TRBV6-5|NA|NA
CASSDRGTLYNEQFF
TGTGCCAGCAGTGACCGGGGGACCCTCTACAATGAGCAGTTCTTC
>TRBJ2-1|TRBV9|NA|NA
CASSVERPKGFF
TGTGCCAGCAGCGTAGAGAGGCCGAAGGGGTTCTTC
>TRBJ2-1|TRBV7-8|once|NA
CASSWANYNEQFF
TGTGCCAGCAGTTGGGCCAACTACAATGAGCAGTTCTTC
>TRBJ2-3|TRBV19|NA|TRBD1
CASSDYPGQSTDTQYF
TGTGCCAGTAGTGATTATCCGGGACAGAGCACAGATACGCAGTATTTT
>TRBJ1-2|TRBV3-1|NA|NA
CASSQDRIGYYGYTF
TGTGCCAGCAGCCAAGATCGAATAGGGTACTATGGCTACACCTTC
>TRBJ1-1|TRBV9|NA|NA
CASSAKNTEAFF
TGTGCCAGCAGCGCAAAGAACACTGAAGCTTTCTTT
>TRBJ1-2|TRBV2|NA|NA
CASSERQGYGYTF
TGTGCCAGCAGTGAGAGGCAGGGCTATGGCTACACCTTC
>TRBJ2-7|TRBV27|NA|NA
CASSLTWDSSYEQYF
TGTGCCAGCAGTTTAACATGGGACTCCTCCTACGAGCAGTACTTC
>TRBJ2-7|TRBV19|few|NA
CASSIQGDEQYF
TGTGCCAGTAGTATACAAGGGGACGAGCAGTACTTC
>TRBJ1-5|TRBV2|NA|NA
CASSEAYSNQPQHF
TGTGCCAGCAGTGAAGCCTATAGCAATCAGCCCCAGCATTTT
>TRBJ2-7|TRBV2|NA|NA
CASNRAVYEQYF
TGTGCCAGCAATCGGGCCGTTTACGAGCAGTACTTC
>TRBJ2-3|TRBV6-2/TRBV6-3|NA|NA
CASSFKTGVDTQYF
TGTGCCAGCAGTTTCAAGACAGGCGTGGATACGCAGTATTTT
>TRBJ1-6|TRBV4-1|NA|TRBD1
CASSQPGQTNSPLHF
TGCGCCAGCAGCCAACCGGGACAGACCAATTCACCCCTCCACTTT
>TRBJ1-2|TRBV12-3/TRBV12-4|NA|NA
CASSPGGYTF
TGTGCCAGCAGTCCAGGGGGCTACACCTTC